This T cell receptor (beta chain) was retrieved from a study of CD8+CD57+ T cells in acquired aplastic anemia. This clonotype was recorded many times. Investigators profiled TCR beta VDJ and CDR3 from genomic DNA template. MiXCR was run by TCRdb on the reads, yielding one entry per CDR3 protein. The data hold about 270,000 distinct CDR3 sequences, with 82% observed a single time. This CDR3 region has 13 residues. CDR1 is LGHNA and CDR2 is YSLEER in the germline V gene. The V end lost 3 bases, the J end lost 9 bases, and 14 bases lay between the germline ends. Only patients with CD8+CD57+ cell expansion on flow cytometry were chosen for sequencing.

The chain is built from TRBV4-3 and TRBJ2-5, with D perhaps assigned TRBD1 or TRBD2 (6 bases each). Material for sequencing was sorted CD4+, CD8+, or CD8+CD57+ T cells (not recorded which) from PBMCs. The sequence was collected from a human donor with aplastic anemia. The CDR3 here is CASSHTGTQPQYF. CDR3 nucleotide sequence: TGCGCCAGCAGCCATACAGGGACTCAGCCCCAGTACTTC.